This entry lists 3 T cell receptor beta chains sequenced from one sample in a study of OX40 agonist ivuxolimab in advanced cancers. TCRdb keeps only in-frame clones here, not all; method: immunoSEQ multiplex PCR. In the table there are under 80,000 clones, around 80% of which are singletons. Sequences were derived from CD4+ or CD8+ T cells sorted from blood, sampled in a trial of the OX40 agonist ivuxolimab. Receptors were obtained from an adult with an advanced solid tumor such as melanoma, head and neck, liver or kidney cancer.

The CDR3: CASSPGQGTDEQYF. The CDR3 DNA follows: TGTGCCAGCAGCCCCGGACAGGGGACGGACGAGCAGTACTTC. The V and J genes are TRBV5-4 and TRBJ2-7, with 9 positions matching TRBD1. This CDR3 is built from 14 residues. V lost 4 bases and J lost 5; bases outside the gene matches: 7. Germline CDR1 is SGHNT and CDR2 is YYREEE (reference sequence).

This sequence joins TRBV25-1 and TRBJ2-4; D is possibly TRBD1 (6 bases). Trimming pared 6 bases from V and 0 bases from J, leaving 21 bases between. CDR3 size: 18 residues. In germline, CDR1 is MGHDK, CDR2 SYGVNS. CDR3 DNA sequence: TGTGCCAGCAGGACAGGCCTAACCACACGACTAGCCAAAAACATTCAGTACTTC. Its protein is CASRTGLTTRLAKNIQYF.

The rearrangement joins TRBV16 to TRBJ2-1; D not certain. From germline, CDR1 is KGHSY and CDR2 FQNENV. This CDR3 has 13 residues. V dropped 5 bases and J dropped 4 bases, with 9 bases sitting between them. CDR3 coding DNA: TGTGCCAGCAGCTATTATCATTACAATGAGCAGTTCTTC. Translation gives CASSYYHYNEQFF.